These T cell receptor beta chains were read from a single sample in a study of blood T cell repertoires in COVID-19. Profiled with immunoSEQ multiplex PCR; TCRdb holds only in-frame clones, not every one. Of over 80,000 clones listed, around nine tenths are singletons. The material sequenced was peripheral blood. These receptors were obtained from a woman aged 80 or older with acute or convalescent COVID-19. The conserved cysteine and the conserved F or W are not part of the CDR3 here.

TRBV18,ASSLRQVPPDYGYT
TRBV6-1,ASSEFAAGELF
TRBV19,ATMRGGRNEQF
TRBV12-3/TRBV12-4,ASSSSSYEQY
TRBV5-5,ASSSFDRGPGYT
TRBV7-2,ASSRTTSGNTDTQY
TRBV6-1,ASSEIPGGRYNSPLH
TRBV7-8,ASSLQGVNTEAF
TRBV7-9,ASSTPQGTLNTEAF
TRBV18,ASSRGGATDTQY
TRBV29-1,SVVGAQGANVLT
TRBV6-6,ASSPQGNTIY
TRBV4-1,ASSPGTGRDPGELF
TRBV7-3,ASSSQYGTDTQY
TRBV6-5,ASSTSGSYNEQF
TRBV15,ATSRDQSAFPLSGNTIY
TRBV3-1/TRBV3-2,ASSQAQGTGYEQY
TRBV7-2,ASTSGTSPTGELF
TRBV7-2,ASSFNGLAWEKLF
TRBV25-1,ASSKPGQKQETQY
TRBV5-1,ASSSLSGSSYNEQF
TRBV24-1,ATSEYSTDTQY
TRBV7-3,ASSYSSYNSPLH
TRBV6-6,ASTPLSQGAGNEQF
TRBV5-1,ASSLSRLNTEAF
TRBV3-1/TRBV3-2,ASSQEPAGGNEQF
TRBV5-6,ASSKLAGGVEQY
TRBV4-3,ASSQGGGNTIY
TRBV27,ASSLLGGPLNEQF
TRBV19,ASSIGASYEQY
TRBV19,ASRGGQGALYNEQF
TRBV4-3,ASSQDLGLTYYNEQF
TRBV4-3,ASSQDGVLMNEQF
TRBV25-1,ASSGTLSNQPQH
TRBV9,ASSVSSLQGAVYGYT
TRBV9,ASRGQGSTGELF
TRBV3-1/TRBV3-2,ASSQIQITDTQY
TRBV19,ASRISRLAPTLNTGELF
TRBV27,ASSFGGSGTEAF
TRBV7-3,ASSLTGDTQY
TRBV7-3,ASSPPRTPGSSGNTIY
TRBV18,ASSPLGQVDYGYT
TRBV12-3/TRBV12-4,ASSNSGANVLT
TRBV7-2,ASSLGLAVAWEQF
TRBV18,ASSPTGVQETQY
TRBV12-3/TRBV12-4,ASSRQGVSEQY
TRBV11-2,ASSSLAGAIGGTF
TRBV28,ASSLLGPGYT
TRBV6-5,ASSYADRADGYT
TRBV11-2,ASSLSGVTNEKLF